What follows are 15 T cell receptor beta chains derived from one specimen sequenced in a study of OX40 agonist ivuxolimab in advanced cancers. Assay used: immunoSEQ multiplex PCR; TCRdb lists only in-frame clones, some missing. This sample has approximately 52,000 clones, with 90% to 95% found just once. Sequencing was performed on CD4+ or CD8+ T cells sorted from blood, taken in a trial of the OX40 agonist ivuxolimab. The receptor source for this set is an adult with an advanced solid tumor such as melanoma, head and neck, liver or kidney cancer.

V usage is TRBV18 and J usage is TRBJ2-1, with D possibly being TRBD2 (5 bases). CDR3 length: 13 residues. V was cut by 6 bases and J by 8 bases, with 14 bases left in between. Per the germline V gene, CDR1 is KGHSH and CDR2 is LQKENI. This CDR3 reads CASSPTGVDEQFF. The DNA of the CDR3 is TGTGCCAGCTCCCCGACCGGGGTGGATGAGCAGTTCTTC.

The V and J genes are TRBV7-9 and TRBJ1-2; D call uncertain. Trimming left V 5 bases short and J 7 bases short, with 17 bases between. Germline CDR1 reads SEHNR; CDR2 reads FQNEAQ (reference sequence). The CDR3 is 14 residues long. The CDR3 DNA follows: TGTGCCAGCAGCGGTCCCGGGCACGGGTTTGGCTACACCTTC. It encodes CASSGPGHGFGYTF.

CDR3 protein: CSALNVDNEKLFF. In DNA, the CDR3 is TGCAGCGCCCTCAATGTCGATAACGAAAAACTGTTTTTT. The rearrangement joins TRBV29-1 to TRBJ1-4, with D uncertain. Germline CDR1 and CDR2: SQVTM and ANQGSEA. The CDR3 totals 13 residues. Trimming removed 7 bases from V and 8 bases from J, with 17 bases in between.

The V call is TRBV6-5, the J call TRBJ2-7; unclear D gene. Trimming cost V 8 bases and J 4 bases, with 9 bases left between them. CDR1 MNHEY and CDR2 SVGAGI come from the germline V gene. This CDR3 is built from 11 residues. The CDR3 DNA follows: TGTGCCAGCGGCCTCGGTTACGAGCAGTACTTC. Its protein is CASGLGYEQYF.

The gene calls are TRBV27 and TRBJ1-6; a weak D match, TRBD1 (5 bases). The germline CDR1 and CDR2 sequences are MNHEY and SMNVEV (reference sequence). Trimming shortened V by 5 bases and J by 10 bases, and 9 bases separated the two germline ends. CDR3 length equals 12 residues. CDR3 sequence reads: CASSAGISPLHF. The CDR3 DNA reads as TGTGCCAGCAGTGCAGGGATCTCACCCCTCCACTTT.

This chain joins TRBV25-1 and TRBJ2-2; D is perhaps TRBD1 or TRBD2 (6 bases each). Deletions cut 11 bases from V and 0 bases from J, with 13 bases between. CDR3 length: 14 amino acids. The germline CDR1 and CDR2 sequences are MGHDK and SYGVNS. The CDR3 nucleotides read TGTGCCGCCTCGAGGGGGGCGAACACCGGGGAGCTGTTTTTT. Amino acids: CAASRGANTGELFF.

This clone has only one observation. The genes are TRBV19 and TRBJ2-2; D is undetermined. The CDR3 extends over 13 amino acids. Looked up from germline, CDR1 is LNHDA and CDR2 is SQIVND (reference sequence). V was cut by 8 bases and J by 2 bases, with 9 bases left in between. CDR3 sequence (DNA): TGTGCCAGTCTTGGATATAACACCGGGGAGCTGTTTTTT. Protein: CASLGYNTGELFF. Full variable domain (remainder filled in from reference TRBV19 and TRBJ2-2): DGGITQSPKYLFRKEGQNVTLSCEQNLNHDAMYWYRQDPGQGLRLIYYSQIVNDFQKGDIAEGYSVSREKKESFPLTVTSAQKNPTAFYLCASLGYNTGELFFGEGSRLTVL.

This rearrangement joins TRBV28 to TRBJ2-7, with no clear D. Germline values: CDR1 MDHEN, CDR2 SYDVKM. The CDR3 is made up of 12 amino acids. V gave up 5 bases and J gave up 5 bases, with 10 bases separating them. The CDR3 sequence is CASSPRQHEQYF. CDR3 nucleotide sequence: TGTGCCAGCAGTCCTCGTCAACACGAGCAGTACTTC.

V gene TRBV21-1 combines with J gene TRBJ2-7; the table's TRBD2 call for D was not verified on the DNA. TRBV21-1 is given as a pseudogene. This CDR3 spans 15 amino acids. CDR3 in amino acids: CASSKGQDYLYEQYF. As DNA, the CDR3 is TGTGCCAGCAGCAAAGGGCAGGACTACCTCTACGAGCAGTACTTC.

The chain has TRBV6-1 and TRBJ1-5; no firm D call. Per germline, CDR1 MNHNS and CDR2 SASEGT. The CDR3 runs 15 residues. Deletions cut 2 bases from V and 1 base from J, with 9 bases between. The CDR3 loop is CASSESQWSNQPQHF. The CDR3 DNA reads as TGTGCCAGCAGTGAAAGTCAGTGGAGCAATCAGCCCCAGCATTTT.

The gene calls are TRBV11-2 and TRBJ2-3; TRBD1 is a possible D gene (5 bases). The CDR3 is 13 amino acids. The V and J ends lost 4 bases and 6 bases respectively, with 11 bases between them. The germline V gene encodes CDR1 SGHAT and CDR2 FQNNGV. CDR3 DNA sequence: TGTGCCAGCAGCTGGACACAGACGGATACGCAGTATTTT. As protein: CASSWTQTDTQYF.

CDR3 DNA: TGTGCCAGTAGTCCGGGACTCGCGCTTGGGACCCAGTACTTC. Translating it yields CASSPGLALGTQYF. The V gene is TRBV19, the J gene TRBJ2-5; perhaps TRBD2 as D (6 bases). Germline V gene lookup returns CDR1 LNHDA and CDR2 SQIVND (reference sequence). This CDR3 is 14 amino acids long. With 5 bases removed from V and 7 bases from J, the gap between germline ends came to 17 bases.

The V and J genes are TRBV6-1 and TRBJ1-2; the D gene is possibly TRBD1 (6 bases). With 4 bases removed from V and 0 bases from J, the gap between germline ends came to 24 bases. This CDR3 has 19 amino acids. Germline loops: CDR1 MNHNS, CDR2 SASEGT. The CDR3 DNA reads as TGTGCCAGCAGTGGAAACTCCCGGGACATAAGACCGACTAACTATGGCTACACCTTC. Protein: CASSGNSRDIRPTNYGYTF.

Only one count was recorded for this clone. V usage is TRBV5-6 and J usage is TRBJ1-2; 7 nucleotides line up with TRBD1. The V and J ends lost 0 bases and 0 bases, in that order; junction bases with no gene match: 5. The CDR3 totals 16 residues. The germline CDR1 and CDR2 sequences are SGHDT and YYEEEE. The CDR3 is CASSLGPDRANYGYTF. The CDR3 DNA is TGTGCCAGCAGCTTGGGCCCCGACAGGGCTAACTATGGCTACACCTTC.

The chain carries TRBV15 and TRBJ1-5; no clear D gene. This CDR3 is 14 amino acids long. The germline V and J ends were trimmed by 1 base and 8 bases, with 12 bases remaining between them. Germline V lookup: CDR1 LNHNV, CDR2 YYDKDF (reference sequence). CDR3 loop: CATSRVDSEEPQHF. CDR3 sequence (DNA): TGTGCCACCAGCAGAGTTGACTCGGAGGAGCCCCAGCATTTT.